This T cell receptor beta chain was sequenced during a study of blood T cells in healthy people across ages. This CDR3 contains 13 residues. Looked up from germline, CDR1 is SGHAT and CDR2 is FQNNGV. Overall study findings and caveats: Per-million-T-cell TCR beta diversity fell roughly linearly with age.

Combining a sample-barcoded 5' primer with a J-beta primer mix, a second PCR ran for about 6 to 11 cycles. A template-switch adaptor containing 12 random nucleotides labeled each cDNA molecule. Sequencing recovered at least 3 million CDR3-containing paired-end reads from each sample. TCRdb redid the calling of the 5' RACE reads with MiXCR, one entry per CDR3 protein. The profile shows over 1,300,000 distinct CDR3 sequences, around 59% of them singletons. Per sample, extraction of total RNA gave at least 5.5 micrograms in every case. With respect to this clonotype: Its antigen is not known.

The chain uses TRBV11-2 and TRBJ2-5; the D is unclear. The J call may be mistaken, given a closer DNA end match to TRBJ2-7. Sample: blood. The TCR originated in a man aged 18 to 29 in good health. The CDR3 here is CASSLATIYEQYF. CDR3 DNA sequence: TGTGCCAGCAGCTTAGCTACTATCTACGAGCAGTACTTC.